In this sample, the clone carrying this T cell receptor (beta chain) turned up many times. The data derive from a study of T cells after yellow fever vaccination. The V gene lost 3 bases and the J gene lost 9 bases, with 21 bases spanning the gap. This CDR3 spans 16 amino acids. One entry per CDR3 protein results from TCRdb running MiXCR on the 5' RACE reads. Of 550,000 or so distinct CDR3 sequences listed, about 19% are singletons. The chain combines TRBV12-3 or TRBV12-4 with TRBJ2-1, with D possibly matching TRBD1 (5 bases). This TCR was sampled from a man aged 25 to 40 who received the YFV17D yellow fever vaccine. The specimen was PBMCs, collected 15 days after the yellow fever booster vaccination. The CDR3 sequence is CASSFLVKGVAAEQFF. DNA for the CDR3: TGTGCCAGCAGTTTTTTAGTTAAAGGGGTGGCTGCTGAGCAGTTCTTC.